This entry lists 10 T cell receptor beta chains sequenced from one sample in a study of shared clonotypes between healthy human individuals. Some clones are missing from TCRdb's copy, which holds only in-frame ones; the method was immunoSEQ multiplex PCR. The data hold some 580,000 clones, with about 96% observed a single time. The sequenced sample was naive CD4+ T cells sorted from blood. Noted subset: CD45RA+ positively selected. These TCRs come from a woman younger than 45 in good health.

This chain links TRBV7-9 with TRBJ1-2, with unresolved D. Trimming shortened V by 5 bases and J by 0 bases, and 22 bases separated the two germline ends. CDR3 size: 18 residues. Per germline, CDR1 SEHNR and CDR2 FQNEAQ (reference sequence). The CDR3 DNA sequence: TGTGCCAGCAGCCATAGAAACCGATCGACCGAATCTAACTATGGCTACACCTTC. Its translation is CASSHRNRSTESNYGYTF.

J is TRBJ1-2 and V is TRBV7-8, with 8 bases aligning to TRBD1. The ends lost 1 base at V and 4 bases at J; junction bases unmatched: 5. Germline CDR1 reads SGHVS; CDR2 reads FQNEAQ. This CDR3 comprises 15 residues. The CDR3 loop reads CASSLGQGRLYGYTF. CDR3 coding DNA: TGTGCCAGCAGCTTAGGACAGGGGAGGCTCTATGGCTACACCTTC.

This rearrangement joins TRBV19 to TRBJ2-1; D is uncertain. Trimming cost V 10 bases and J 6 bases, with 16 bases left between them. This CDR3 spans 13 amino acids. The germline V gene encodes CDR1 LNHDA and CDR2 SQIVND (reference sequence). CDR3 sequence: CATEIGRTNEQFF. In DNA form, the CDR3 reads TGTGCCACCGAAATCGGCAGGACCAATGAGCAGTTCTTC.

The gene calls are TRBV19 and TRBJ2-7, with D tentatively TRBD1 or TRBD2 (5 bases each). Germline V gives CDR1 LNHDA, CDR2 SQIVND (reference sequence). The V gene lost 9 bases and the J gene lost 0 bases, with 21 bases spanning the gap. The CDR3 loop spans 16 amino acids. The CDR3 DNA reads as TGTGCCAGCACTCCCTCGGGGACGCCGAGCTCCTACGAGCAGTACTTC. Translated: CASTPSGTPSSYEQYF.

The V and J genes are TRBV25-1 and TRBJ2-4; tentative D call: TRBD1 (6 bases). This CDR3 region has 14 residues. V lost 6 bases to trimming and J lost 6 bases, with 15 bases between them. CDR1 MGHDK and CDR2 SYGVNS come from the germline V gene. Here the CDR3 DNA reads TGTGCCAGCAGCGGTACAGGGTCCGGAAACATTCAGTACTTC. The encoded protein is CASSGTGSGNIQYF. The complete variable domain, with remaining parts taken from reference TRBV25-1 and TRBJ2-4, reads EADIYQTPRYLVIGTGKKITLECSQTMGHDKMYWYQQDPGMELHLIHYSYGVNSTEKGDLSSESTVSRIRTEHFPLTLESARPSHTSQYLCASSGTGSGNIQYFGAGTRLSVL.

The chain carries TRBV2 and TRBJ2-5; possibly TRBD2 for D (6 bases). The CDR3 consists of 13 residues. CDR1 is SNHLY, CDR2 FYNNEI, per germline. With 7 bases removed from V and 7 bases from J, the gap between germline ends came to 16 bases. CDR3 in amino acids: CASNPGTAGTQYF. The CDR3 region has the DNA TGTGCCAGCAACCCCGGGACTGCCGGGACCCAGTACTTC. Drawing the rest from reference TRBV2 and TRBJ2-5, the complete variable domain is EPEVTQTPSHQVTQMGQEVILRCVPISNHLYFYWYRQILGQKVEFLVSFYNNEISEKSEIFDDQFSVERPDGSNFTLKIRSTKLEDSAMYFCASNPGTAGTQYFGPGTRLLVL.

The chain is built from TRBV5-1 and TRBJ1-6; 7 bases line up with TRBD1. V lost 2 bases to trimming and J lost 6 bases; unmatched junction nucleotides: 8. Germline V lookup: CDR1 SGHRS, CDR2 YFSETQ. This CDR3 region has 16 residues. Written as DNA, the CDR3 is TGCGCCAGCAGCTTCGAGATAGGGGGCCTTAATTCACCCCTCCACTTT. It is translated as CASSFEIGGLNSPLHF.

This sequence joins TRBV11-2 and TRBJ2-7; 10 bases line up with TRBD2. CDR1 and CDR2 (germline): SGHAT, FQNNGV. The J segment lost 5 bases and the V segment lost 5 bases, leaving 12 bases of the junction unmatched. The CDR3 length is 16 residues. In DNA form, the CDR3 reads TGTGCCAGCAGCCGCCGCGCTAGCGGGAGTAAAGACGAGCAGTACTTC. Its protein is CASSRRASGSKDEQYF. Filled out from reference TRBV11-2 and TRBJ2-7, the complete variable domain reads EAGVAQSPRYKIIEKRQSVAFWCNPISGHATLYWYQQILGQGPKLLIQFQNNGVVDDSQLPKDRFSAERLKGVDSTLKIQPAKLEDSAVYLCASSRRASGSKDEQYFGPGTRLTVT.

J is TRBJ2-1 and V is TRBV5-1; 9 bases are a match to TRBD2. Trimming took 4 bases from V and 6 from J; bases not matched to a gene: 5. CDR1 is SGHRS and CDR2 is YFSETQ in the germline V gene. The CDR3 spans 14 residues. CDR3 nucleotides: TGCGCCAGCAGCCCCGGGACTAGCTTCAATGAGCAGTTCTTC. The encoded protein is CASSPGTSFNEQFF.

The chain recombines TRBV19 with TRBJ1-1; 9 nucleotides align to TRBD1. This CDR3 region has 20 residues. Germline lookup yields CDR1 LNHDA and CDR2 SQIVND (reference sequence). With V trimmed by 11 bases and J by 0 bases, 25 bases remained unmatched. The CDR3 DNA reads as TGTGCCTCCCAGGGGCTCCGGGACAGGGAGAAGTTGGGGATGAACACTGAAGCTTTCTTT. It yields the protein CASQGLRDREKLGMNTEAFF.